The clone carrying this T cell receptor (beta chain) was detected many times. Antigen: not known. Lacking the conserved final phenylalanine or tryptophan, this CDR3 likely reflects a read error. The data derive from a study of T cells in Graves' hyperthyroidism and ophthalmopathy. This sample holds PBMCs from roughly 10 ml fresh peripheral blood. Study-wide results and caveats: Most expanded thyroid clonotypes above 0.001 recurred in blood. Model-based prediction identified ophthalmopathy a median around 6.5 months prior to its onset.

TCR beta CDR3 regions were amplified from RNA transcripts. The TCR CDR3 first-round RT-PCR relied on the HTBI primer set. TCRdb reanalysed the multiplex PCR reads using MiXCR and keeps one entry per CDR3 protein. The sample has 200,000 to 250,000 distinct CDR3 sequences, approximately 23% seen once. CDR1 SGHRS and CDR2 YFSETQ come from the germline V gene. The J segment lost 1 base and the V segment lost 4 bases, leaving 9 bases of the junction unmatched. The CDR3 totals 16 residues. Sequencing was performed on blood. The clonotype originates from a woman in her 40s with Graves' ophthalmopathy. The chain has TRBV5-1 and TRBJ1-1, with 8 bases identical to TRBD1. The CDR3 region is CASSGGQGWGNTEAFL. The DNA of the CDR3 is TGCGCCAGCAGCGGAGGACAGGGATGGGGGAACACTGAAGCTTTCCTT.